These 28 T cell receptor beta chains originate from one sample sequenced in a study of shared clonotypes between healthy human individuals. The assay was immunoSEQ multiplex PCR, and TCRdb's table has in-frame clones only and misses some. The table includes 2.5 million or so clones, 90% to 95% detected once. The sample consisted of naive CD4+ T cells sorted from blood. Subset: CD45RA+ positively selected. Receptors were obtained from a man aged 18 to 30 in good health.

The chain joins TRBV7-2 to TRBJ2-7, with TRBD2 identical over 12 bases. V lost 1 base and J lost 5; bases outside the gene matches: 9. The germline CDR1 and CDR2 sequences are SGHTA and FQGNSA. CDR3 size: 17 residues. DNA for the CDR3: TGTGCCAGCAGCTTAGGGCTAGCGGGAGGGCCGGGCCACGAGCAGTACTTC. Translating gives CASSLGLAGGPGHEQYF.

The chain joins TRBV11-2 to TRBJ2-1, with D possibly matching TRBD1 (8 bases). This CDR3 contains 16 residues. Trimming took 1 base from V and 5 from J, leaving 15 bases between them. The V gene's germline CDR1 is SGHAT and CDR2 FQNNGV. The CDR3 DNA reads TGTGCCAGCAGCTTAGTGCCACAGGGGGGGAACAATGAGCAGTTCTTC. Its translation is CASSLVPQGGNNEQFF. Complete variable domain (other parts from reference TRBV11-2 and TRBJ2-1): EAGVAQSPRYKIIEKRQSVAFWCNPISGHATLYWYQQILGQGPKLLIQFQNNGVVDDSQLPKDRFSAERLKGVDSTLKIQPAKLEDSAVYLCASSLVPQGGNNEQFFGPGTRLTVL.

J is TRBJ2-5 and V is TRBV19; perhaps TRBD1 as D (6 bases). The V end was cut by 4 bases, the J end by 4 bases, with 16 bases between. The germline gives CDR1 LNHDA, CDR2 SQIVND (reference sequence). This CDR3 spans 15 amino acids. The CDR3 loop is CASSTTTGLRETQYF. The CDR3 coding sequence is TGTGCCAGTAGTACGACCACAGGGCTCCGAGAGACCCAGTACTTC.

This clone has a single count. The J gene is TRBJ2-3, the V gene TRBV7-2, with unresolved D. The germline V and J ends were trimmed by 4 bases and 2 bases, with 7 bases remaining between them. The V gene's germline CDR1 is SGHTA and CDR2 FQGNSA. The CDR3 is 13 amino acids. CDR3 amino acids: CASSSRNTDTQYF. CDR3 nucleotides: TGTGCCAGCAGCTCCCGGAACACAGATACGCAGTATTTT.

V is TRBV2 and J is TRBJ1-2, with D maybe TRBD1 (6 bases). This CDR3 has 16 amino acids. With 4 bases removed from V and 0 bases from J, the gap between germline ends came to 15 bases. Germline CDR1 and CDR2: SNHLY and FYNNEI. In DNA form, the CDR3 reads TGTGCCAGCAGTGCCCCCGGACAGCCCACTAACTATGGCTACACCTTC. Protein product: CASSAPGQPTNYGYTF.

The chain links TRBV19 to TRBJ1-5; the D is unclear. V shed 1 base and J shed 3 bases, with 7 bases lying between them. Germline loops: CDR1 LNHDA, CDR2 SQIVND (reference sequence). This CDR3 comprises 14 residues. CDR3 coding DNA: TGTGCCAGTAGTATAGTCAGCCTCAATCAGCCCCAGCATTTT. Residues: CASSIVSLNQPQHF.

The V and J genes are TRBV18 and TRBJ1-1, with D tentatively TRBD1 (6 bases). Trimming left V 3 bases short and J 0 bases short, with 17 bases between. In germline, CDR1 is KGHSH, CDR2 LQKENI. The CDR3 has 17 amino acids. The CDR3 DNA is TGTGCCAGCTCACCCTCGCCGGGGGGGCCTATGAACACTGAAGCTTTCTTT. Protein sequence: CASSPSPGGPMNTEAFF. The variable domain in full, with the rest retrieved from reference TRBV18 and TRBJ1-1, is NAGVMQNPRHLVRRRGQEARLRCSPMKGHSHVYWYRQLPEEGLKFMVYLQKENIIDESGMPKERFSAEFPKEGPSILRIQQVVRGDSAAYFCASSPSPGGPMNTEAFFGQGTRLTVV.

This clone was recorded once. The rearrangement joins TRBV2 to TRBJ2-1; D is uncertain. V was pared by 4 bases and J by 4 bases, with 17 bases between. The germline V gene encodes CDR1 SNHLY and CDR2 FYNNEI. The CDR3 totals 16 residues. This CDR3 is CASSVPAGPEYNEQFF. CDR3 bases: TGTGCCAGCAGTGTCCCTGCAGGCCCTGAGTACAATGAGCAGTTCTTC.

The chain is built from TRBV7-2 and TRBJ2-2; D possibly corresponds to TRBD2 (6 bases). This CDR3 has 13 amino acids. The V end was cut by 5 bases, the J end by 5 bases, with 9 bases between. Per the germline V gene, CDR1 is SGHTA and CDR2 is FQGNSA. In DNA, the CDR3 is TGTGCCAGCAGCGCGGGACCGACCGGGGAGCTGTTTTTT. Translating gives CASSAGPTGELFF.

CDR3: CASSYGWEAYNEQFF. In DNA, the CDR3 is TGTGCCAGCAGTTACGGGTGGGAGGCCTACAATGAGCAGTTCTTC. The chain carries TRBV6-6 and TRBJ2-1, with D possibly matching TRBD2 (6 bases). CDR1 and CDR2 (germline): MNHNY, SVGAGI (reference sequence). CDR3 length equals 15 residues. V lost 2 bases and J 2 bases, leaving 10 bases between the germline ends.

Worth noting for this clone: The germline gene is not matched at one end of the junction; a read error may be the cause. J is TRBJ1-4 and V is TRBV14; D unresolved. The V gene's germline CDR1 is SGHDN and CDR2 FVKESK. This CDR3 has 16 residues. The CDR3 nucleotides read TGTGCCAGCAGCGAAGAGGGCGCAGGCCTTAATGAAAAACTGTTTTTT. This sequence encodes CASSEEGAGLNEKLFF.

The chain links TRBV29-1 to TRBJ2-1; weak D call: TRBD1 (6 bases). Trimming shortened V by 2 bases and J by 7 bases, and 15 bases separated the two germline ends. Looked up from germline, CDR1 is SQVTM and CDR2 is ANQGSEA. The CDR3 loop spans 14 amino acids. Here the CDR3 DNA reads TGCAGCGTTGAACGGGGACAAAACCGGAATGAGCAGTTCTTC. Its protein is CSVERGQNRNEQFF.

This clone was seen only once. J is TRBJ1-1 and V is TRBV6-5, with 7 bases fitting TRBD1. Germline V gene sequence: CDR1 MNHEY, CDR2 SVGAGI. V dropped 10 bases and J dropped 6; count of bases not matched to a gene: 11. The CDR3 runs to 13 residues. In nucleotides, the CDR3 is TGTGCCATACAAACAGGGGAGAAATCTGAAGCTTTCTTT. Translation gives CAIQTGEKSEAFF.

This chain uses TRBV5-1 with TRBJ2-1, with 12 bases identical to TRBD2. The CDR3 has 16 amino acids. Germline CDR1 SGHRS, CDR2 YFSETQ. The V and J ends lost 4 bases and 4 bases, in that order; junction bases with no gene match: 6. This chain's CDR3 is CASSPRTSGVYNEQFF. The CDR3 region has the DNA TGCGCCAGCAGCCCCCGGACTAGCGGGGTTTACAATGAGCAGTTCTTC.

The genes are TRBV19 and TRBJ2-2; either TRBD1 or TRBD2 may fit D (5 bases each). This CDR3 region has 15 residues. The V end was cut by 1 base, the J end by 6 bases, with 12 bases between. CDR1 LNHDA and CDR2 SQIVND come from the germline V gene (reference sequence). The CDR3 DNA reads TGTGCCAGTAGTATAGCTGGGGGAAAAGCCGGGGAGCTGTTTTTT. Protein sequence: CASSIAGGKAGELFF.

The V call is TRBV25-1, the J call TRBJ1-1; D is ambiguous. The CDR3 length is 13 residues. Germline lookup yields CDR1 MGHDK and CDR2 SYGVNS. Trimming cost V 4 bases and J 1 base, with 7 bases left between them. The CDR3 sequence: CASSVQPNTEAFF. The CDR3 region has the DNA TGTGCCAGCAGTGTACAGCCGAACACTGAAGCTTTCTTT.

The J gene is TRBJ2-7, the V gene TRBV11-1, with D possibly called TRBD1 or TRBD2 (5 bases each). The CDR3 has 14 residues. V shed 5 bases and J shed 0 bases, with 11 bases lying between them. CDR1 is SGHAT, CDR2 FQDESV, per germline (reference sequence). CDR3 protein: CASSHLGDSYEQYF. The CDR3 bases are TGTGCCAGCAGCCATCTGGGGGACTCCTACGAGCAGTACTTC.

The chain employs TRBV7-9 and TRBJ2-7, with TRBD2 identical over 11 bases. CDR1 is SEHNR and CDR2 is FQNEAQ in the germline V gene (reference sequence). V lost 5 bases to trimming and J lost 4 bases; unmatched junction nucleotides: 10. The CDR3 is 16 residues long. DNA for the CDR3: TGTGCCAGCAGCACCCATAGCGGGGGGGCCCCTTACGAGCAGTACTTC. Its translation is CASSTHSGGAPYEQYF.

This clone was observed once. The rearrangement joins TRBV6-5 to TRBJ2-4, with a tentative D call TRBD2 (5 bases). V was trimmed by 2 bases and J by 2 bases, leaving 7 bases between them. Germline loops: CDR1 MNHEY, CDR2 SVGAGI. This CDR3 spans 14 amino acids. This CDR3 reads CASSYGRTKNIQYF. CDR3 coding DNA: TGTGCCAGCAGTTACGGGAGAACCAAAAACATTCAGTACTTC.

The V call is TRBV19, the J call TRBJ1-5; possible D gene TRBD1, 5 bases. From germline, CDR1 is LNHDA and CDR2 SQIVND (reference sequence). V lost 5 bases and J lost 3, with 20 bases in between. The CDR3 has 17 amino acids. The CDR3 loop reads CASSPGPAVGHNQPQHF. CDR3 coding DNA: TGTGCCAGTAGTCCCGGACCCGCGGTAGGACACAATCAGCCCCAGCATTTT.

The J gene is TRBJ2-2, the V gene TRBV6-4; 7 bases are a match to TRBD1. CDR1 is MRHNA, CDR2 SNTAGT, per germline. The CDR3 extends over 14 amino acids. V shed 5 bases, J shed 4 bases, and the junction held 4 bases outside the gene matches. The CDR3 sequence: CASSPDRLTGELFF. As DNA, the CDR3 is TGTGCCAGCAGTCCGGACAGGCTCACCGGGGAGCTGTTTTTT.

A single count supports this clone. The V and J genes are TRBV27 and TRBJ2-7; 15 bases line up with TRBD2. The CDR3 loop spans 17 amino acids. CDR1 and CDR2 from the germline V gene are MNHEY and SMNVEV (reference sequence). V shed 5 bases, J shed 2 bases, and the junction held 7 bases outside the gene matches. This CDR3 reads CASSLQGLAGGTYEQYF. In DNA, the CDR3 is TGTGCCAGCAGTCTCCAAGGACTAGCGGGAGGGACCTACGAGCAGTACTTC.

The chain employs TRBV27 and TRBJ2-7, with TRBD2 matching over 8 bases. Germline CDR1 MNHEY, CDR2 SMNVEV (reference sequence). V shed 5 bases and J 6 bases; nucleotides not matched to a gene: 12. This CDR3 spans 15 amino acids. The CDR3 DNA reads as TGTGCCAGCAGTCCCCCGGGGGGGGGCCCTATCGAGCAGTACTTC. It translates to CASSPPGGGPIEQYF.

The chain uses TRBV23-1 and TRBJ1-2, with D unresolved. TRBV23-1 is sorted into the ORF group, with uncertain function. Trimming pared 5 bases from V and 0 bases from J, leaving 7 bases between. The length of the CDR3 is 13 residues. The CDR3 region is CASSVRTNYGYTF. The CDR3 DNA sequence: TGCGCCAGCAGTGTCCGGACTAACTATGGCTACACCTTC.

In this sample, this clone turned up once. The gene calls are TRBV6-1 and TRBJ2-1; maybe TRBD1 (5 bases). Looked up from germline, CDR1 is MNHNS and CDR2 is SASEGT. Between the trimmed V and J ends, which lost 2 bases and 7 bases, there was a span of 18 bases. CDR3 length: 16 amino acids. CDR3 protein: CASSESIPTVMNEQFF. DNA for the CDR3: TGTGCCAGCAGTGAATCCATCCCGACAGTCATGAATGAGCAGTTCTTC.

The V call is TRBV11-2, the J call TRBJ2-5, with D unresolved. Germline values: CDR1 SGHAT, CDR2 FQNNGV. This CDR3 has 14 residues. V shed 5 bases and J shed 5 bases, with 15 bases lying between them. CDR3 in amino acids: CASSPRRLVETQYF. Written as DNA, the CDR3 is TGTGCCAGCAGCCCCCGGAGACTCGTGGAGACCCAGTACTTC.

The V gene is TRBV7-2, the J gene TRBJ1-2; D ambiguous. CDR3 length equals 15 residues. Germline V gene lookup returns CDR1 SGHTA and CDR2 FQGNSA. V was pared by 0 bases and J by 0 bases, with 8 bases between. In DNA form, the CDR3 reads TGTGCCAGCAGCTTAGCCGGGAAAGCTAACTATGGCTACACCTTC. Translating gives CASSLAGKANYGYTF.

The chain employs TRBV6-6 and TRBJ2-1; D might be TRBD2 (5 bases). The CDR3 loop spans 14 amino acids. CDR1 and CDR2 from the germline V gene are MNHNY and SVGAGI (reference sequence). Trimming removed 7 bases from V and 5 bases from J, with 15 bases in between. The DNA of the CDR3 is TGTGCCAGCAATCAGGAGCGGCCCGACAATGAGCAGTTCTTC. This sequence encodes CASNQERPDNEQFF.